The clone carrying this T cell receptor beta chain was detected ten times or more. Antigen specificity is unknown. CDR3 size: 13 residues. Trimming left V 4 bases short and J 4 bases short, with 11 bases between. CDR1 MNHEY and CDR2 SVGEGT come from the germline V gene. This entry belongs to a study of T cell repertoires in cytomegalovirus infection. Whole-study context: Public signatures in TCR beta pointed to CMV infection and matching HLA type. Study results and caveats: Dominating the ex vivo response were TCR beta clonotypes that were CMV-specific and HLA-C-restricted.

TCRdb fed the reads into MiXCR, producing one record per CDR3 protein. In the table there are around 280,000 distinct CDR3 sequences, about 13% of which are singletons. The TCR originated in a human donor in good health (CMV status not recorded). Some clones in this sample may be carry-over from other donors' samples. The rearrangement joins TRBV6-2 or TRBV6-3 to TRBJ2-7; D might be TRBD2 (5 bases). Sequences were obtained from PBMCs. This chain's CDR3 is CASSSGSTYEQYF. CDR3 sequence (DNA): TGTGCCAGCAGTTCGGGGTCGACGTACGAGCAGTACTTC.